A single sample gave rise to the 16 T cell receptor beta chains below, sequenced in a study of blood T cell repertoires in COVID-19. Here immunoSEQ multiplex PCR was the method, and the copy in TCRdb shows in-frame clones only, minus some. Of roughly 340,000 clones detected, about 90% appear once; the ten largest clones hold less than 3.5%. Sequenced input: peripheral blood. These receptors came from a woman aged 18-29 years who had recovered from COVID-19.

The chain combines TRBV2 with TRBJ1-5; D possibly corresponds to TRBD1 (5 bases). The germline V gene has CDR1 SNHLY and CDR2 FYNNEI. This CDR3 region has 13 residues. V shed 8 bases and J shed 4 bases, with 12 bases lying between them. The CDR3 coding sequence is TGTGCCAGCGTTGACAGCCCAAATCAGCCCCAGCATTTT. Translated: CASVDSPNQPQHF.

The chain employs TRBV7-9 and TRBJ1-2; weak D call: TRBD1 (5 bases). The CDR3 spans 15 residues. Trimming shortened V by 1 base and J by 6 bases, and 15 bases separated the two germline ends. CDR1 and CDR2 from the germline V gene are SEHNR and FQNEAQ (reference sequence). The CDR3 nucleotides read TGTGCCAGCAGCTTAGGTGTGACAGACCCAAATGGCTACACCTTC. Protein sequence: CASSLGVTDPNGYTF.

The chain combines TRBV27 with TRBJ1-5; no clear D gene. The CDR3 runs 13 residues. Per the germline V gene, CDR1 is MNHEY and CDR2 is SMNVEV (reference sequence). Trimming removed 5 bases at V and 10 bases at J, with 15 bases between. This CDR3 reads CASSPSPRLPQHF. The CDR3 DNA is TGTGCCAGCAGTCCATCCCCCAGGCTCCCCCAGCATTTT.

The chain couples TRBV6-2 or TRBV6-3 to TRBJ1-5; D is ambiguous. From germline, CDR1 is MNHEY and CDR2 SVGEGT. This CDR3 is built from 13 residues. Trimming took 2 bases from V and 4 from J, leaving 6 bases between them. CDR3 sequence: CASSYRQNQPQHF. The CDR3 nucleotides are TGTGCCAGCAGTTACCGACAAAATCAGCCCCAGCATTTT.

The rearrangement joins TRBV4-1 to TRBJ2-1; TRBD2 agrees at 7 bases. The CDR3 is 15 residues long. V lost 4 bases, J lost 9 bases, and 12 bases stayed unmatched. CDR1 and CDR2 (germline): MGHRA, YSYEKL. In nucleotides, the CDR3 is TGCGCCAGCAGCCCTTCTAGCGGCCTTTCCGGTGAGCAGTTCTTC. As protein: CASSPSSGLSGEQFF.

The chain links TRBV7-2 to TRBJ1-1; TRBD1 is a possible D gene (6 bases). In germline, CDR1 is SGHTA, CDR2 FQGNSA. With 6 bases removed from V and 7 bases from J, the gap between germline ends came to 18 bases. This CDR3 region has 14 residues. This CDR3 reads CASSYLTGGGEAFF. The CDR3 DNA sequence: TGTGCCAGCAGTTACCTCACGGGAGGGGGTGAAGCTTTCTTT.

The chain uses TRBV18 and TRBJ1-4, with D uncertain. V was shortened by 1 base and J by 3 bases, with 12 bases between the two germline ends. CDR3 length: 16 residues. Germline lookup yields CDR1 KGHSH and CDR2 LQKENI. The chain's CDR3 is CASSPLPGEPNEKLFF. Written as DNA, the CDR3 is TGTGCCAGCTCACCACTCCCCGGGGAACCTAATGAAAAACTGTTTTTT.

The gene calls are TRBV7-2 and TRBJ2-7; 8 bases map to TRBD1. V was clipped by 4 bases and J by 6 bases; unmatched bases: 8. There are 14 residues in the CDR3. Per the germline V gene, CDR1 is SGHTA and CDR2 is FQGNSA. The CDR3: CASSSPGTGGEQYV. The DNA of the CDR3 is TGTGCCAGCAGCTCACCCGGGACAGGAGGCGAGCAGTACGTC.

The chain joins TRBV15 to TRBJ2-1, with 8 nucleotides matching TRBD2. Germline CDR1 LNHNV, CDR2 YYDKDF (reference sequence). The CDR3 runs to 14 residues. Trimming at V came to 7 bases and at J to 8 bases, leaving 10 bases not matched to a gene. The CDR3 DNA reads TGTGCCACCACCCGACTAGCGTGGGGTCATGAGCAGTTCTTC. It specifies CATTRLAWGHEQFF. Drawing the rest from reference TRBV15 and TRBJ2-1, the complete variable domain is DAMVIQNPRYQVTQFGKPVTLSCSQTLNHNVMYWYQQKSSQAPKLLFHYYDKDFNNEADTPDNFQSRRPNTSFCFLDIRSPGLGDTAMYLCATTRLAWGHEQFFGPGTRLTVL.

V usage is TRBV6-2 or TRBV6-3 and J usage is TRBJ2-2, with D uncertain. Germline V lookup: CDR1 MNHEY, CDR2 SVGEGT. This CDR3 has 11 amino acids. V was cut by 5 bases and J by 8 bases, with 6 bases left in between. CDR3 region: CASSPQGELFF. The CDR3 DNA reads as TGTGCCAGCAGTCCCCAGGGGGAGCTGTTTTTT.

This clone is a singleton in its sample. CDR3 nucleotide sequence: TGTGCTAGTGCCCAACTAACAGTGAGTAGGGGCTCACCCTACAATGAGCAGTTCTTC. Residues: CASAQLTVSRGSPYNEQFF. The chain combines TRBV12-5 with TRBJ2-1, with D maybe TRBD1 (5 bases). V was cut by 7 bases and J by 2 bases, with 27 bases left in between. The germline V gene encodes CDR1 LGHNT and CDR2 FRNRAP. The CDR3 is 19 residues long. The variable domain in full, with the rest retrieved from reference TRBV12-5 and TRBJ2-1, is DARVTQTPRHKVTEMGQEVTMRCQPILGHNTVFWYRQTMMQGLELLAYFRNRAPLDDSGMPKDRFSAEMPDATLATLKIQPSEPRDSAVYFCASAQLTVSRGSPYNEQFFGPGTRLTVL.

The rearrangement links TRBV30 to TRBJ2-5, with D possibly being TRBD1 (6 bases). The CDR3 is 14 residues long. CDR1 is GTSNPN, CDR2 SVGIG, per germline (reference sequence). The germline V and J ends were trimmed by 0 bases and 1 base, with 9 bases remaining between them. The CDR3 DNA reads as TGTGCCTGGAGTGTATGGGGGCCCCAAGAGACCCAGTACTTC. This codes for CAWSVWGPQETQYF.

The rearrangement joins TRBV6-5 to TRBJ1-2; tentative D call: TRBD1 (6 bases). From germline, CDR1 is MNHEY and CDR2 SVGAGI. V lost 1 base, J lost 2 bases, and 8 bases lay in between. The CDR3 consists of 14 residues. The CDR3 bases are TGTGCCAGCAGTTACTTAACAGGGAACTATGGCTACACCTTC. It yields the protein CASSYLTGNYGYTF.

The V call is TRBV7-2, the J call TRBJ1-2; no clear D. This CDR3 contains 12 residues. Germline-derived CDR1 and CDR2 are SGHTA and FQGNSA. Trimming left V 5 bases short and J 1 base short, with 5 bases between. This CDR3 reads CASSPFNYGYTF. CDR3 sequence (DNA): TGTGCCAGCAGCCCATTTAACTATGGCTACACCTTC.

The CDR3 reads CATSRRTSGPSDTQYF. The CDR3 DNA reads TGCGCCACCTCAAGAAGAACTAGCGGCCCTTCAGATACGCAGTATTTT. This chain links TRBV4-3 with TRBJ2-3, with 8 positions matching TRBD2. V dropped 10 bases and J dropped 4; count of bases not matched to a gene: 16. The CDR3 consists of 16 residues. The germline CDR1 and CDR2 sequences are LGHNA and YSLEER.

The chain recombines TRBV29-1 with TRBJ1-2; a possible D gene is TRBD1 (5 bases). The V gene's germline CDR1 is SQVTM and CDR2 ANQGSEA. This CDR3 contains 13 residues. V gave up 1 base and J gave up 3 bases, with 9 bases separating them. CDR3 nucleotide sequence: TGCAGCGTTGAAGGGGGCAGGGACTATGGCTACACCTTC. It encodes CSVEGGRDYGYTF. Drawing the rest from reference TRBV29-1 and TRBJ1-2, the complete variable domain is SAVISQKPSRDICQRGTSLTIQCQVDSQVTMMFWYRQQPGQSLTLIATANQGSEATYESGFVIDKFPISRPNLTFSTLTVSNMSPEDSSIYLCSVEGGRDYGYTFGSGTRLTVV.